Listed below are T cell receptor beta chains from one sample, sequenced in a study of blood T cell repertoires in COVID-19. Here immunoSEQ multiplex PCR was the method, and the copy in TCRdb shows in-frame clones only, minus some. The table includes more than 100,000 clones, approximately 90% detected once. Input material: peripheral blood. The receptor source for this set is a man aged 65 to 85 with active COVID-19. The CDR3 runs from the conserved cysteine through the conserved F or W. Each record gives: clone size, V gene, D gene, J gene, CDR3 protein, CDR3 DNA. A D gene is named only where the DNA matches it firmly. The size of a clone is reported for some rows only, either as once, few or many, or as a class for expanded clones.

abundance: .
v_gene: TRBV28
d_gene: TRBD2
j_gene: TRBJ2-3
CDR3aa: CASIPLPSGLASGGDTQYF
CDR3nt: TGTGCCAGCATCCCCCTCCCTAGCGGACTGGCATCGGGAGGGGATACGCAGTATTTT

abundance: .
v_gene: TRBV29-1
d_gene: .
j_gene: TRBJ2-5
CDR3aa: CSVAHVGGETQYF
CDR3nt: TGCAGCGTTGCCCATGTGGGGGGAGAGACCCAGTACTTC

abundance: .
v_gene: TRBV28
d_gene: .
j_gene: TRBJ1-2
CDR3aa: CAVANSFYGYTF
CDR3nt: TGTGCTGTGGCCAACAGCTTCTATGGCTACACCTTC

abundance: .
v_gene: TRBV4-2
d_gene: .
j_gene: TRBJ2-1
CDR3aa: CASSQGRKGLEYNEQFF
CDR3nt: TGTGCCAGCAGCCAAGGGAGGAAAGGACTGGAGTACAATGAGCAGTTCTTC

abundance: .
v_gene: TRBV14
d_gene: TRBD2
j_gene: TRBJ2-7
CDR3aa: CASSMATSGTSYEQYF
CDR3nt: TGTGCCAGCAGCATGGCGACTAGCGGGACCTCCTACGAGCAGTACTTC

abundance: .
v_gene: TRBV3-1/TRBV3-2
d_gene: .
j_gene: TRBJ1-2
CDR3aa: CASSQDNRGGGYTF
CDR3nt: TGTGCCAGCAGCCAAGATAATAGGGGAGGGGGCTACACCTTC

abundance: .
v_gene: TRBV12-3/TRBV12-4
d_gene: .
j_gene: TRBJ1-1
CDR3aa: CASSLAFPPEAFF
CDR3nt: TGTGCCAGCAGTTTAGCCTTCCCCCCTGAAGCTTTCTTT

abundance: .
v_gene: TRBV10-1
d_gene: .
j_gene: TRBJ2-7
CDR3aa: CASTKDGGVTYEQYF
CDR3nt: TGCGCCAGCACCAAGGATGGAGGGGTCACCTACGAGCAGTACTTC

abundance: .
v_gene: TRBV11-1
d_gene: .
j_gene: TRBJ1-3
CDR3aa: CASSLSTGLNTIYF
CDR3nt: TGTGCCAGCAGTCTATCGACAGGCCTGAACACCATATATTTT

abundance: once
v_gene: TRBV5-1
d_gene: .
j_gene: TRBJ1-5
CDR3aa: CASSLEGRGNQPQHF
CDR3nt: TGCGCCAGCAGCTTGGAGGGCAGGGGCAATCAGCCCCAGCATTTT

abundance: few
v_gene: TRBV6-6
d_gene: .
j_gene: TRBJ2-7
CDR3aa: CASSYVQGSYEQYF
CDR3nt: TGTGCCAGCAGTTACGTACAGGGCTCCTACGAGCAGTACTTC

abundance: .
v_gene: TRBV3-1/TRBV3-2
d_gene: .
j_gene: TRBJ2-7
CDR3aa: CASSFSAYEQYF
CDR3nt: TGTGCCAGCAGCTTTAGCGCCTACGAGCAGTACTTC

abundance: few
v_gene: TRBV19
d_gene: TRBD2
j_gene: TRBJ2-7
CDR3aa: CASSTRGSGRTYEQYF
CDR3nt: TGTGCCAGTAGTACTCGAGGGAGCGGGAGGACCTACGAGCAGTACTTC

abundance: .
v_gene: TRBV28
d_gene: TRBD1
j_gene: TRBJ1-2
CDR3aa: CASSQTGTGYGYTF
CDR3nt: TGTGCCAGCAGTCAAACCGGGACAGGCTATGGCTACACCTTC

abundance: .
v_gene: TRBV3-1/TRBV3-2
d_gene: .
j_gene: TRBJ2-7
CDR3aa: CASATRTAFSYEQYF
CDR3nt: TGTGCCAGCGCCACCAGGACAGCCTTCTCCTACGAGCAGTACTTC

abundance: .
v_gene: TRBV7-9
d_gene: .
j_gene: TRBJ1-4
CDR3aa: CASSFQGWEEKLFF
CDR3nt: TGTGCCAGCAGCTTCCAGGGGTGGGAAGAAAAACTGTTTTTT

abundance: .
v_gene: TRBV5-4
d_gene: .
j_gene: TRBJ2-5
CDR3aa: CASSLRTLNQETQYF
CDR3nt: TGTGCCAGCAGCTTAAGAACTCTAAACCAAGAGACCCAGTACTTC

abundance: .
v_gene: TRBV10-1
d_gene: TRBD2
j_gene: TRBJ2-5
CDR3aa: CASSEGGLANQETQYF
CDR3nt: TGCGCCAGCAGTGAAGGGGGACTAGCGAACCAAGAGACCCAGTACTTC

abundance: .
v_gene: TRBV6-5
d_gene: .
j_gene: TRBJ1-5
CDR3aa: CASRGHINQPQHF
CDR3nt: TGTGCCAGCAGAGGACATATCAATCAGCCCCAGCATTTT

abundance: .
v_gene: TRBV6-5
d_gene: .
j_gene: TRBJ1-6
CDR3aa: CASSPASSPLHF
CDR3nt: TGTGCCAGCAGCCCGGCTAGTTCACCCCTCCACTTT

abundance: .
v_gene: TRBV28
d_gene: .
j_gene: TRBJ1-1
CDR3aa: CASSLLGGLVNTEAFF
CDR3nt: TGTGCCAGCAGTTTATTGGGGGGTTTGGTGAACACTGAAGCTTTCTTT

abundance: .
v_gene: TRBV28
d_gene: .
j_gene: TRBJ1-2
CDR3aa: CASSGQQYYGYTF
CDR3nt: TGTGCCAGCAGCGGACAGCAGTACTATGGCTACACCTTC

abundance: .
v_gene: TRBV18
d_gene: .
j_gene: TRBJ2-5
CDR3aa: CASSPEQETQYF
CDR3nt: TGTGCCAGCTCACCGGAGCAAGAGACCCAGTACTTC

abundance: .
v_gene: TRBV7-7
d_gene: .
j_gene: TRBJ1-4
CDR3aa: CASRSPSRRGEKLFF
CDR3nt: TGTGCTAGCAGATCCCCGAGTCGGAGGGGCGAAAAACTGTTTTTT

abundance: .
v_gene: TRBV11-3
d_gene: TRBD1
j_gene: TRBJ2-2
CDR3aa: CASSAGGTGNTGELFF
CDR3nt: TGTGCCAGCAGCGCCGGCGGGACAGGGAACACCGGGGAGCTGTTTTTT

abundance: .
v_gene: TRBV6-5
d_gene: .
j_gene: TRBJ2-7
CDR3aa: CASSKDSSYEQYF
CDR3nt: TGTGCCAGCAGTAAGGACAGCTCCTACGAGCAGTACTTC

abundance: .
v_gene: TRBV4-2
d_gene: TRBD2
j_gene: TRBJ2-5
CDR3aa: CASSQGREGQETQYF
CDR3nt: TGTGCCAGCAGCCAAGGACGGGAGGGTCAAGAGACCCAGTACTTC

abundance: .
v_gene: TRBV24-1
d_gene: TRBD1
j_gene: TRBJ2-1
CDR3aa: CATSDGSIGGFVQFF
CDR3nt: TGTGCCACCAGTGATGGTTCCATAGGGGGCTTCGTGCAGTTCTTC

abundance: once
v_gene: TRBV27
d_gene: TRBD2
j_gene: TRBJ2-7
CDR3aa: CASKASGTLYEQYF
CDR3nt: TGTGCCAGCAAAGCTAGCGGGACCCTCTACGAGCAGTACTTC

abundance: .
v_gene: TRBV7-3
d_gene: .
j_gene: TRBJ1-1
CDR3aa: CASSPRKNTEAFF
CDR3nt: TGTGCCAGCAGCCCCCGTAAGAACACTGAAGCTTTCTTT

abundance: .
v_gene: TRBV7-6
d_gene: .
j_gene: TRBJ2-7
CDR3aa: CASSLTRPGLGTYEQYF
CDR3nt: TGTGCCAGCAGCTTAACCAGGCCAGGTCTTGGAACCTACGAGCAGTACTTC

abundance: .
v_gene: TRBV25-1
d_gene: TRBD1
j_gene: TRBJ2-7
CDR3aa: CASSGQGALSYEQYF
CDR3nt: TGTGCCAGCAGTGGACAGGGTGCCCTTTCCTACGAGCAGTACTTC

abundance: .
v_gene: TRBV7-9
d_gene: TRBD2
j_gene: TRBJ2-1
CDR3aa: CASSFRSAGSYNEQFF
CDR3nt: TGTGCCAGCAGCTTTCGATCAGCGGGGTCCTACAATGAGCAGTTCTTC

abundance: .
v_gene: TRBV2
d_gene: TRBD2
j_gene: TRBJ2-2
CDR3aa: CASREGGPNGELFF
CDR3nt: TGTGCCAGCAGGGAGGGAGGGCCTAACGGGGAGCTGTTTTTT

abundance: once
v_gene: TRBV4-1
d_gene: .
j_gene: TRBJ2-7
CDR3aa: CASSQQTAYEQYF
CDR3nt: TGCGCCAGCAGCCAGCAGACAGCCTACGAGCAGTACTTC

abundance: .
v_gene: TRBV2
d_gene: TRBD1
j_gene: TRBJ1-5
CDR3aa: CASTTGASRNQPQHF
CDR3nt: TGTGCCAGCACCACAGGGGCCTCTCGCAATCAGCCCCAGCATTTT

abundance: .
v_gene: TRBV20-1
d_gene: TRBD1
j_gene: TRBJ2-7
CDR3aa: CSASRDRGREQYF
CDR3nt: TGCAGTGCTAGTAGGGACAGGGGGCGGGAGCAGTACTTC

abundance: .
v_gene: TRBV6-5
d_gene: TRBD1
j_gene: TRBJ1-6
CDR3aa: CAVCRGPESPLHF
CDR3nt: TGTGCCGTATGCAGGGGGCCCGAATCACCCCTCCACTTT

abundance: .
v_gene: TRBV6-2/TRBV6-3
d_gene: .
j_gene: TRBJ2-3
CDR3aa: CASSYFRDSQYF
CDR3nt: TGTGCCAGCAGTTACTTTCGGGACTCGCAGTATTTT

abundance: once
v_gene: TRBV30
d_gene: .
j_gene: TRBJ2-3
CDR3aa: CAWSPGLGDHTQYF
CDR3nt: TGTGCCTGGAGTCCCGGTTTGGGAGATCATACGCAGTATTTT

abundance: .
v_gene: TRBV9
d_gene: .
j_gene: TRBJ2-5
CDR3aa: CASSVGTVPSGSQETQYF
CDR3nt: TGTGCCAGCAGCGTCGGGACAGTTCCCAGCGGGTCCCAAGAGACCCAGTACTTC

abundance: .
v_gene: TRBV27
d_gene: TRBD1
j_gene: TRBJ1-4
CDR3aa: CASSPTHRGPLEKLFF
CDR3nt: TGTGCCAGCAGTCCCACCCACAGGGGGCCTTTAGAAAAACTGTTTTTT

abundance: .
v_gene: TRBV19
d_gene: .
j_gene: TRBJ1-6
CDR3aa: CASSSTGVEGSPLHF
CDR3nt: TGTGCCAGTAGTTCGACGGGGGTTGAAGGATCACCCCTCCACTTT

abundance: .
v_gene: TRBV6-2/TRBV6-3
d_gene: TRBD2
j_gene: TRBJ2-1
CDR3aa: CASSPLAAGEQFF
CDR3nt: TGTGCCAGCAGTCCCCTAGCGGCAGGTGAGCAGTTCTTC

abundance: .
v_gene: TRBV7-2
d_gene: .
j_gene: TRBJ2-2
CDR3aa: CASSGRQGTGELFF
CDR3nt: TGTGCCAGCAGCGGGAGGCAGGGCACCGGGGAGCTGTTTTTT

abundance: .
v_gene: TRBV27
d_gene: TRBD2
j_gene: TRBJ2-3
CDR3aa: CASSLGSSGRSDTQYF
CDR3nt: TGTGCCAGCAGTTTAGGGTCTAGCGGGAGATCAGATACGCAGTATTTT

abundance: once
v_gene: TRBV7-3
d_gene: TRBD2
j_gene: TRBJ2-3
CDR3aa: CASSLAASTDTQYF
CDR3nt: TGTGCCAGCAGCCTAGCGGCTAGCACAGATACGCAGTATTTT

abundance: .
v_gene: TRBV6-5
d_gene: TRBD2
j_gene: TRBJ2-7
CDR3aa: CASSSIAGSNIGQYF
CDR3nt: TGTGCCAGCAGTTCCATAGCGGGAAGCAATATCGGGCAGTACTTC

abundance: .
v_gene: TRBV7-3
d_gene: .
j_gene: TRBJ2-1
CDR3aa: CASSLGDSGYNEQFF
CDR3nt: TGTGCCAGCAGCTTGGGGGACTCCGGGTACAATGAGCAGTTCTTC

abundance: .
v_gene: TRBV2
d_gene: TRBD1
j_gene: TRBJ2-7
CDR3aa: CASRVTGGESYEQYF
CDR3nt: TGTGCCAGCAGGGTTACAGGGGGCGAGTCCTACGAGCAGTACTTC

abundance: .
v_gene: TRBV2
d_gene: TRBD2
j_gene: TRBJ2-1
CDR3aa: CASSERGTYNEQFF
CDR3nt: TGTGCCAGCAGTGAGCGGGGGACCTACAATGAGCAGTTCTTC

abundance: .
v_gene: TRBV6-1
d_gene: TRBD1
j_gene: TRBJ2-7
CDR3aa: CASSEEEPGQGLYEQYF
CDR3nt: TGTGCCAGCAGTGAAGAGGAACCGGGACAGGGTCTCTACGAGCAGTACTTC

abundance: .
v_gene: TRBV6-4
d_gene: .
j_gene: TRBJ1-5
CDR3aa: CASRPSYRERNQPQHF
CDR3nt: TGTGCCAGCAGGCCCTCCTACAGGGAGCGCAATCAGCCCCAGCATTTT